This T cell receptor beta chain was profiled in a study of shared clonotypes between healthy human individuals. TCRdb's table, derived via immunoSEQ multiplex PCR, lists solely in-frame clones and lacks some. The sample contains 530,000 or so clones, approximately 79% of which appear only once. The CDR3 is made up of 16 amino acids. Trimming removed 5 bases from V and 4 bases from J; junction bases left unmatched: 7. CDR1 is SGHTA, CDR2 FQGTGA, per germline. The sample taken for sequencing was PBMCs. The chain recombines TRBV7-3 with TRBJ2-3, with 12 positions matching TRBD2. The TCR originated in a woman aged 40 to 55 in good health. Some clones in this sample may be carry-over from other donors' samples. CDR3 protein: CASSLRLAGDSDTQYF. CDR3 bases: TGTGCCAGCAGCCTCCGACTAGCGGGAGACTCAGATACGCAGTATTTT. The entire variable domain, with the rest obtained from reference TRBV7-3 and TRBJ2-3, is as follows: GAGVSQTPSNKVTEKGKYVELRCDPISGHTALYWYRQSLGQGPEFLIYFQGTGAADDSGLPNDRFFAVRPEGSVSTLKIQRTERGDSAVYLCASSLRLAGDSDTQYFGPGTRLTVL.